This T cell receptor beta chain was captured by sequencing in a study of T cells in Graves' hyperthyroidism and ophthalmopathy. Regarding the study as a whole: Ophthalmopathy was predicted by the model a median of about six months ahead of onset.

Amplified TCR beta CDR3 regions derived from RNA transcripts. A set of HTBI primers served as the primers for a first-round RT-PCR of the TCR CDR3. One entry per CDR3 protein, called by TCRdb with MiXCR from the multiplex PCR reads. The sample carries hundreds of thousands of distinct CDR3 sequences, roughly 15% recorded once. The CDR3 is made up of 14 amino acids. Looked up from germline, CDR1 is GTSNPN and CDR2 is SVGIG (reference sequence). Trimming stripped 2 bases from V and 1 base from J, with 11 bases between. This clonotype was detected many times. Antigen: not known. This sequence was found in a woman aged 45-60 years with Graves' ophthalmopathy. Sequencing was done on a sample of blood. V gene TRBV30 combines with J gene TRBJ1-1; the D gene is possibly TRBD1 (5 bases). CDR3 residues: CAWSFGRANTEAFF. DNA for the CDR3: TGTGCCTGGAGTTTTGGCAGGGCGAACACTGAAGCTTTCTTT.